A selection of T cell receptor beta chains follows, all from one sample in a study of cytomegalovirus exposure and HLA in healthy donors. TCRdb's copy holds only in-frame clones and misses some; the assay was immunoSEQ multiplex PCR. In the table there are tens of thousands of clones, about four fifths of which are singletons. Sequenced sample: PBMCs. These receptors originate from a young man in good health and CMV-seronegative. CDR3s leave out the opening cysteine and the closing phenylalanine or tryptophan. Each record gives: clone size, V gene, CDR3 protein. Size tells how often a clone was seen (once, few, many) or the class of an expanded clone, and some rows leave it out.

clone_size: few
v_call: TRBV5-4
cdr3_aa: ASSAGTLSSYEQY

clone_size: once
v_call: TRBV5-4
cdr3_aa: ASSLPGLAGGSEQF

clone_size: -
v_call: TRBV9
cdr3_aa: ASSVDAGGPDTQY

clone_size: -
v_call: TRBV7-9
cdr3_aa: ASTYTGLSMHYGYT

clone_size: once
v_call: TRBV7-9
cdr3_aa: ASSYGTAYGYT

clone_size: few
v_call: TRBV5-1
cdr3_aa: ASRLPPGQGLFQSGANVLT

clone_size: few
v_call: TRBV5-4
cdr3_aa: ASSLGLAGRSDEQY

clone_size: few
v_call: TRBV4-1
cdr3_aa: ASSLGLADNEQF

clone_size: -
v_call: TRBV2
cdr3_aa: ASSDGWTGLNQPQH

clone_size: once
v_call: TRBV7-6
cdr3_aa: ASSLGANTEAF

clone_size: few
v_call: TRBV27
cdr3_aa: ASSLKTGLYEQY

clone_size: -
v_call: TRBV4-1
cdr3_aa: ASSQDVLAGSKDTQY

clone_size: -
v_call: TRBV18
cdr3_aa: ASSPPEPTGGETNYGYT

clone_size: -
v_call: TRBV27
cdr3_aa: ASSLNQGLPLH

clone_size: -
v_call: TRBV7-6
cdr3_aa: ASSLARNSGNTIY

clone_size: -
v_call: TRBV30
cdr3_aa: AWGNLGGREQY

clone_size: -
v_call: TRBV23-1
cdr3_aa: ASTDGDRGVQPQH

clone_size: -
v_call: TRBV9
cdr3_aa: ASSVGLEPDTQY

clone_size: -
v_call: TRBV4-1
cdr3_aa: ASSQGEMYFKVENYGYT

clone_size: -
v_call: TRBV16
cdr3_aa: ASSQSGQGGTSYYGYT

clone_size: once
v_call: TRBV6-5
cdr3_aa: ASSHSLAGGYEQY

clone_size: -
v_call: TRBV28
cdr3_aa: ASSAGQGAQGNTIY

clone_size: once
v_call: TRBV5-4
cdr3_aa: ASRGGLEQY

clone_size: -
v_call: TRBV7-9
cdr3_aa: ASSSRGNERGYT

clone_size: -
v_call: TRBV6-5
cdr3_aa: ASSYSTGDQPQH

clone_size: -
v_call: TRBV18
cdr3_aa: ASSLKRGGTEAF

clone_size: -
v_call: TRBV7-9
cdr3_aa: ASRLRQGEHTGELF

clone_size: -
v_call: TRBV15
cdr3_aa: ATSRVQGAYEQY

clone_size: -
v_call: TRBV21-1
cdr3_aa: ASRQGAVSNQPQH

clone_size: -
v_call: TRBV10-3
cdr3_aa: AIKTSGSTDTQY

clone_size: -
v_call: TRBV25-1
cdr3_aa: ASSEAGGGDSYEQY